The present entry profiles one T cell receptor beta chain with its context. Its target is unknown. Methods used by the authors: Filtering differed for immunoSEQ, which gave only junction sequences without quality scores. Some clones are missing from TCRdb's copy, which holds only in-frame ones; the method was immunoSEQ multiplex PCR. V and J calls plus clone size are reproduced from that table; the DNA served to infer D and trimming. The profile shows more than 550,000 clones, less than 95% of them singletons. The source of the sample is a study of shared clonotypes between healthy human individuals. Study results and limitations: Relative to memory subsets, naive subsets generally showed larger estimated richness.

The germline V gene has CDR1 SEHNR and CDR2 FQNEAQ (reference sequence). V lost 6 bases, J lost 8 bases, and 20 bases lay in between. CDR3 length: 15 residues. The chain employs TRBV7-9 and TRBJ2-1, with D perhaps being TRBD1 or TRBD2 (7 bases each). This sequence originates from a man younger than 30 in good health. Some clones in this sample may be carry-over from other donors' samples. The specimen sequenced was memory CD8+ T cells from PBMCs. Described subset: CD45RO+ cells pooled with CCR7-negative TemRA cells. For the CDR3, the DNA is TGTGCCAGCAGATCCGAATCAGGGGGGGTGGATGAGCAGTTCTTC. Translating gives CASRSESGGVDEQFF.